These 10 T cell receptor beta chains were all obtained from the same sample, sequenced in a study of blood T cell repertoires in COVID-19. Profiled with immunoSEQ multiplex PCR; TCRdb holds only in-frame clones, not every one. Of 150,000 to 200,000 clones in the sample, 80% are singletons; the top ten hold roughly 6.4%. Sequenced sample: peripheral blood. The receptor set was obtained from a man between 60 and 75 years old with acute or convalescent COVID-19.

This clone was detected once. This chain connects TRBV9 to TRBJ2-1, with D hard to call. The CDR3 consists of 14 residues. Germline loops: CDR1 SGDLS, CDR2 YYNGEE. With 0 bases removed from V and 8 bases from J, the gap between germline ends came to 12 bases. The CDR3 region has the DNA TGTGCCAGCAGCGTAGACGGAGCGTTGGATGAGCAGTTCTTC. It codes for CASSVDGALDEQFF.

The rearrangement joins TRBV27 to TRBJ2-5; D gene unclear. V dropped 5 bases and J dropped 3 bases, with 10 bases sitting between them. This CDR3 is 13 amino acids long. CDR1 is MNHEY and CDR2 is SMNVEV in the germline V gene (reference sequence). The CDR3 sequence is CASSTSVEETQYF. CDR3 nucleotides: TGTGCCAGCAGTACCAGCGTAGAAGAGACCCAGTACTTC.

This chain links TRBV5-1 with TRBJ1-1; D is unclear. V lost 1 base and J 6 bases, leaving 13 bases between the germline ends. The V gene's germline CDR1 is SGHRS and CDR2 YFSETQ. CDR3 size: 14 residues. The CDR3 spells CASSLSSTVPEAFF. The CDR3 nucleotides read TGCGCCAGCAGCTTGAGTAGTACAGTCCCTGAAGCTTTCTTT. The variable domain in full, completed from reference TRBV5-1 and TRBJ1-1, reads KAGVTQTPRYLIKTRGQQVTLSCSPISGHRSVSWYQQTPGQGLQFLFEYFSETQRNKGNFPGRFSGRQFSNSRSEMNVSTLELGDSALYLCASSLSSTVPEAFFGQGTRLTVV.

The chain uses TRBV9 and TRBJ2-5, with D possibly TRBD2 on 5 matching bases. Deletions cut 0 bases from V and 1 base from J, with 13 bases between. The CDR3 has 16 residues. Germline values: CDR1 SGDLS, CDR2 YYNGEE. DNA for the CDR3: TGTGCCAGCAGCGTAGGGACTGGATCGACCCAAGAGACCCAGTACTTC. It codes for CASSVGTGSTQETQYF.

The V and J genes are TRBV3-1 (or the pseudogene TRBV3-2) and TRBJ1-5; D is unresolved. CDR3 size: 16 residues. Per germline, CDR1 LGHDT and CDR2 YNNKEL (reference sequence). Trimming took 2 bases from V and 2 from J, leaving 13 bases between them. This chain's CDR3 is CASSQSWRERNQPQHF. In DNA form, the CDR3 reads TGTGCCAGCAGCCAATCATGGCGGGAACGCAATCAGCCCCAGCATTTT.

The chain carries TRBV7-2 and TRBJ2-3; 7 positions agree with TRBD2. J was trimmed by 4 bases and V by 3 bases; bases with no gene match: 7. The length of the CDR3 is 15 residues. The germline V gene has CDR1 SGHTA and CDR2 FQGNSA. CDR3 in DNA: TGTGCCAGCAGCTTCATGGCGGGAGTGGCAGATACGCAGTATTTT. This sequence encodes CASSFMAGVADTQYF.

This clone turned up a few times. The chain employs TRBV6-5 and TRBJ1-6, with a tentative D call TRBD1 (5 bases). Germline V gene sequence: CDR1 MNHEY, CDR2 SVGAGI. Trimming pared 6 bases from V and 9 bases from J, leaving 9 bases between. The CDR3 contains 12 residues. CDR3 sequence reads: CASRLQVSPLHF. The DNA for the CDR3 is TGTGCCAGCAGGCTACAGGTTTCACCCCTCCACTTT.

This chain uses TRBV6-5 with TRBJ2-7; TRBD1 is a possible D gene (5 bases). Germline V gives CDR1 MNHEY, CDR2 SVGAGI. V was pared by 4 bases and J by 0 bases, with 10 bases between. The CDR3 has 14 amino acids. CDR3 in amino acids: CASSWAGNSYEQYF. The DNA for the CDR3 is TGTGCCAGCAGTTGGGCAGGGAACTCCTACGAGCAGTACTTC.

The rearrangement joins TRBV9 to TRBJ2-2; 7 bases are a match to TRBD2. The germline gives CDR1 SGDLS, CDR2 YYNGEE. V shed 4 bases and J 4 bases; nucleotides not matched to a gene: 7. The CDR3 is made up of 15 amino acids. Here the CDR3 reads CASSPRDYVTGELFF. The CDR3 DNA follows: TGTGCCAGCAGCCCCCGGGACTACGTCACCGGGGAGCTGTTTTTT. Full variable domain (rest looked up from reference TRBV9 and TRBJ2-2): DSGVTQTPKHLITATGQRVTLRCSPRSGDLSVYWYQQSLDQGLQFLIQYYNGEERAKGNILERFSAQQFPDLHSELNLSSLELGDSALYFCASSPRDYVTGELFFGEGSRLTVL.

The chain recombines TRBV20-1 with TRBJ2-1; D remains unclear. The CDR3 is 11 amino acids. CDR1 and CDR2 from the germline V gene are DFQATT and SNEGSKA (reference sequence). Deletions cut 4 bases from V and 6 bases from J, with 7 bases between. The CDR3 DNA reads TGCAGTGCTACCCTAACCAATGAGCAGTTCTTC. Its protein product is CSATLTNEQFF.